These 29 T cell receptor beta chains were sequenced from one sample in a study of low-dose radiotherapy and immunotherapy resistance in tumors. TRAV and TRBV primers primed cDNA for both TCRalpha and TCRbeta. With a V-primer adapter and a constant-region primer, TCRs were amplified for approximately 19 PCR cycles. One entry per CDR3 protein results from TCRdb running MiXCR on the reads. The profile shows over 15,000 distinct CDR3 sequences, about 74% of them singletons. The source is a human donor with advanced metastatic prostate, ovarian, gallbladder or colorectal cancer (not recorded which). This table probably holds off-target reads from a library built for another chain.

The chain links TRBV6-2 or TRBV6-3 to TRBJ1-6, with no clear D. Germline CDR1 reads MNHEY; CDR2 reads SVGEGT. The CDR3 spans 15 residues. With 6 bases removed from V and 7 bases from J, the gap between germline ends came to 16 bases. The CDR3 DNA reads TGTGCCAGCAGGACTACCGATTCAAGGAATTCACCCCTCCACTTT. Its protein is CASRTTDSRNSPLHF.

Remarks on this clonotype: At one end, the junction sequence differs from germline, possibly due to a read error. The V and J genes are TRBV12-3 or TRBV12-4 and TRBJ1-1, with D possibly being TRBD1 (5 bases). The CDR3 totals 15 residues. CDR3 coding DNA: TGTACCAGCAGTAAGATAAGGGGAGAGAACACTGAAGCTTTCTTT. This encodes CTSSKIRGENTEAFF.

This chain links TRBV7-2 with TRBJ2-1; D might be TRBD2 (6 bases). V was pared by 6 bases and J by 8 bases, with 11 bases between. The germline V gene encodes CDR1 SGHTA and CDR2 FQGNSA. This CDR3 is built from 12 residues. The CDR3 DNA reads TGTGCCAGCAGGTTACTAGCTGATGAGCAGTTCTTC. Protein: CASRLLADEQFF.

Comments on this clonotype: At one end, the junction sequence differs from germline, possibly due to a read error. V gene TRBV9 combines with J gene TRBJ1-6; D gene ambiguous. The CDR3 loop spans 14 amino acids. From germline, CDR1 is SGDLS and CDR2 YYNGEE. In DNA, the CDR3 is TGTGCAATGAGAGGGAGCACCAATGCAGGCAAATCAACCTTT. Translation: CAMRGSTNAGKSTF.

The chain recombines TRBV5-4 with TRBJ1-1; D is uncertain. This CDR3 has 15 residues. Germline V CDR1 and CDR2: SGHNT, YYREEE (reference sequence). The V end was cut by 0 bases, the J end by 1 base, with 10 bases between. CDR3 sequence (DNA): TGTGCCAGCAGCTTGGAGGCTGGGCGGAACACTGAAGCTTTCTTT. It specifies CASSLEAGRNTEAFF.

The chain uses TRBV28 and TRBJ2-3; D remains ambiguous. The germline V gene encodes CDR1 MDHEN and CDR2 SYDVKM. The CDR3 runs to 14 residues. Trimming removed 7 bases from V and 0 bases from J, with 11 bases in between. The CDR3 DNA is TGTGCCAGCAAACGCGGATATAGCACAGATACGCAGTATTTT. Its protein is CASKRGYSTDTQYF.

The rearrangement links TRBV7-9 to TRBJ2-3; possible D gene TRBD2, 5 bases. The CDR3 runs 14 residues. From germline, CDR1 is SEHNR and CDR2 FQNEAQ (reference sequence). V lost 4 bases and J 1 base, leaving 9 bases between the germline ends. CDR3 sequence: CASSSLERTDTQYF. The CDR3 nucleotides are TGTGCCAGCAGCTCACTAGAACGCACAGATACGCAGTATTTT.

This chain connects TRBV29-1 to TRBJ2-6, with D possibly TRBD1 on 6 matching bases. The V gene lost 6 bases and the J gene lost 1 base, with 10 bases spanning the gap. This CDR3 has 14 amino acids. Germline CDR1 SQVTM, CDR2 ANQGSEA. The CDR3 nucleotides read TGCAGCGTGGGAACAGGGTCTGGGGCCAACGTCCTGACTTTC. It translates to CSVGTGSGANVLTF.

The chain carries TRBV6-1 and TRBJ2-2; perhaps D is TRBD1 or TRBD2 (5 bases each). Germline V gene lookup returns CDR1 MNHNS and CDR2 SASEGT. Trimming took off 0 bases at V and 6 bases at J, with 5 bases between the two ends. The length of the CDR3 is 13 residues. CDR3 sequence reads: CASSEAGAGELFF. CDR3 DNA sequence: TGTGCCAGCAGTGAAGCGGGGGCCGGGGAGCTGTTTTTT.

This sequence joins TRBV7-2 and TRBJ2-7; 13 bases fit TRBD2. With 3 bases clipped from V and 6 bases from J, the junction kept 5 bases outside the gene matches. This CDR3 is built from 15 residues. CDR1 and CDR2 (germline): SGHTA, FQGNSA. CDR3 region: CASSFGTSGEVEQYF. CDR3 sequence (DNA): TGTGCCAGCAGCTTCGGGACTAGCGGGGAGGTCGAGCAGTACTTC. Full variable domain (outside the CDR3, taken from reference TRBV7-2 and TRBJ2-7): GAGVSQSPSNKVTEKGKDVELRCDPISGHTALYWYRQSLGQGLEFLIYFQGNSAPDKSGLPSDRFSAERTGGSVSTLTIQRTQQEDSAVYLCASSFGTSGEVEQYFGPGTRLTVT.

CDR3 sequence reads: CASSPAGGLYNEQFF. The CDR3 DNA reads TGTGCCAGCAGTCCAGCGGGAGGACTCTACAATGAGCAGTTCTTC. The rearrangement uses TRBV12-3 or TRBV12-4 and TRBJ2-1; 9 positions match TRBD2. This CDR3 region has 15 residues. After removal of 5 bases from V and 3 bases from J, the junction contained 5 bases not matched to a gene.

This clonotype was seen only a few times. This chain links TRBV5-1 with TRBJ2-7; TRBD1 agrees at 7 bases. Trimming removed 4 bases from V and 5 bases from J; junction bases left unmatched: 21. The CDR3 is 18 residues long. Germline lookup yields CDR1 SGHRS and CDR2 YFSETQ. The CDR3 DNA reads as TGCGCCAGCAGCCGTAACCGACCGAATAGGGGGCTTGATCACGAGCAGTACTTC. Its protein is CASSRNRPNRGLDHEQYF.

The chain couples TRBV28 to TRBJ2-1; 9 positions match TRBD2. Trimming removed 5 bases from V and 2 bases from J; junction bases left unmatched: 7. Germline CDR1 reads MDHEN; CDR2 reads SYDVKM. This CDR3 is built from 16 residues. The DNA of the CDR3 is TGTGCCAGCAGTGAACCGACTAGCGGTACCTACAATGAGCAGTTCTTC. It is translated as CASSEPTSGTYNEQFF.

V gene TRBV18 combines with J gene TRBJ1-5, with D uncertain. CDR3 length: 15 residues. V was trimmed by 1 base and J by 7 bases, leaving 14 bases between them. Per germline, CDR1 KGHSH and CDR2 LQKENI. CDR3 in DNA: TGTGCCAGCTCACCACTTTCGGGAAGTGGCCAGCCCCAGCATTTT. This translates into CASSPLSGSGQPQHF.

The chain recombines TRBV7-2 with TRBJ1-6, with a tentative D call TRBD1 (5 bases). The V gene's germline CDR1 is SGHTA and CDR2 FQGNSA. This CDR3 has 17 residues. Trimming stripped 0 bases from V and 9 bases from J, with 18 bases between. CDR3 nucleotides: TGTGCCAGCAGCTTAGCGCCGGGACTCGATCGGGGTTCACCCCTCCACTTT. Translated: CASSLAPGLDRGSPLHF.

The J gene is TRBJ2-3, the V gene TRBV14; tentatively, D is TRBD2 (5 bases). This CDR3 spans 13 amino acids. Germline V gene sequence: CDR1 SGHDN, CDR2 FVKESK. V gave up 6 bases and J gave up 3 bases, with 10 bases separating them. The CDR3 sequence: CASSVGMTDTQYF. The CDR3 nucleotides read TGTGCCAGCAGTGTCGGGATGACAGATACGCAGTATTTT.

The V gene is TRBV11-2, the J gene TRBJ2-3; 8 bases map to TRBD2. The germline gives CDR1 SGHAT, CDR2 FQNNGV. J was trimmed by 0 bases and V by 0 bases; bases with no gene match: 5. The CDR3 runs 17 residues. CDR3 in amino acids: CASSLEGGGTSTDTQYF. The DNA of the CDR3 is TGTGCCAGCAGCTTAGAAGGCGGGGGGACTAGCACAGATACGCAGTATTTT.

This clonotype was seen more than once but under ten times. This chain connects TRBV7-3 to TRBJ2-5, with 8 bases lining up with TRBD1. Germline V gene data show CDR1 as SGHTA and CDR2 as FQGTGA. CDR3 size: 13 residues. Trimming at V came to 4 bases and at J to 9 bases, leaving 7 bases not matched to a gene. The CDR3, as DNA: TGTGCCAGCAGCTCCGGGACAGGTAGAGCCCAGTACTTC. It translates to CASSSGTGRAQYF.

CDR3: CASSQGRPHEAFF. The CDR3 DNA sequence: TGTGCCAGCAGTCAAGGACGTCCGCACGAAGCTTTCTTT. The rearrangement uses TRBV28 and TRBJ1-1; D is unresolved. The CDR3 extends over 13 amino acids. Germline lookup yields CDR1 MDHEN and CDR2 SYDVKM. With 5 bases removed from V and 8 bases from J, the gap between germline ends came to 15 bases.

This clonotype has only one observation. The CDR3 spells CASSLVRSTLFF. Written as DNA, the CDR3 is TGTGCCAGCAGCTTAGTCCGTAGTACATTGTTCTTC. This chain connects TRBV11-3 to TRBJ2-1; no definite D call. V gave up 1 base and J gave up 15 bases, with 13 bases separating them. The germline CDR1 and CDR2 sequences are SGHNT and YENEEA. The CDR3 covers 12 residues.

The chain uses TRBV2 and TRBJ2-1; TRBD2 agrees at 7 bases. Germline CDR1 SNHLY, CDR2 FYNNEI. The junction had 3 bases not matched to a gene; V was cut back by 6 bases and J by 4 bases. This CDR3 is 13 amino acids long. CDR3 coding DNA: TGTGCCAGCAGCCTAGCGGTTTACAATGAGCAGTTCTTC. Protein: CASSLAVYNEQFF.

The chain has TRBV29-1 and TRBJ1-5; 9 bases are a match to TRBD1. With 6 bases clipped from V and 6 bases from J, the junction kept 6 bases outside the gene matches. The CDR3 is made up of 13 amino acids. The germline gives CDR1 SQVTM, CDR2 ANQGSEA. CDR3 sequence: CSVGGQGTQPQHF. As DNA, the CDR3 is TGCAGCGTCGGAGGACAGGGGACTCAGCCCCAGCATTTT.

CDR3 region: CASSLRLYNEQFF. The CDR3 nucleotides are TGTGCCAGCAGTTTACGGCTCTACAATGAGCAGTTCTTC. The rearrangement joins TRBV12-3 or TRBV12-4 to TRBJ2-1; D remains unclear. The CDR3 loop spans 13 amino acids. The V end was cut by 2 bases, the J end by 3 bases, with 5 bases between.

V usage is TRBV11-2 and J usage is TRBJ2-5, with D maybe TRBD1 (5 bases). V lost 5 bases and J lost 1, with 14 bases in between. The CDR3 has 15 residues. From germline, CDR1 is SGHAT and CDR2 FQNNGV. The CDR3 loop is CASSHPTAPQETQYF. The CDR3 DNA follows: TGTGCCAGCAGCCACCCGACAGCTCCCCAAGAGACCCAGTACTTC. Full variable domain (rest looked up from reference TRBV11-2 and TRBJ2-5): EAGVAQSPRYKIIEKRQSVAFWCNPISGHATLYWYQQILGQGPKLLIQFQNNGVVDDSQLPKDRFSAERLKGVDSTLKIQPAKLEDSAVYLCASSHPTAPQETQYFGPGTRLLVL.

The V call is TRBV28, the J call TRBJ2-7, with D unresolved. The CDR3 spans 12 residues. Germline V lookup: CDR1 MDHEN, CDR2 SYDVKM. V was pared by 2 bases and J by 7 bases, with 9 bases between. The CDR3 region is CASSLRRREQYF. The CDR3 DNA is TGTGCCAGCAGTTTACGGCGGCGAGAGCAGTACTTC.

The chain has TRBV9 and TRBJ1-3, with D perhaps TRBD1 (6 bases). CDR3 length equals 16 residues. Germline V gene sequence: CDR1 SGDLS, CDR2 YYNGEE. Trimming pared 0 bases from V and 0 bases from J, leaving 10 bases between. The chain's CDR3 is CASSVGGGPSGNTIYF. CDR3 in DNA: TGTGCCAGCAGCGTAGGAGGGGGGCCCTCTGGAAACACCATATATTTT.

The chain links TRBV27 to TRBJ1-5; D remains ambiguous. The CDR3 totals 13 residues. Trimming removed 9 bases at V and 7 bases at J, with 16 bases between. Germline values: CDR1 MNHEY, CDR2 SMNVEV (reference sequence). The CDR3 sequence is CARDDGEGQPQHF. CDR3 nucleotide sequence: TGTGCCAGAGACGATGGGGAGGGCCAGCCCCAGCATTTT.

The V call is TRBV10-3, the J call TRBJ2-3; D may correspond to TRBD1 or TRBD2 (5 bases each). V lost 10 bases, J lost 6 bases, and 11 bases lay in between. The germline V gene encodes CDR1 ENHRY and CDR2 SYGVKD. This CDR3 contains 11 residues. CDR3 DNA sequence: TGTGCCAGCCGGGACCTTGATACGCAGTATTTT. Amino acid sequence: CASRDLDTQYF.

J is TRBJ1-1 and V is TRBV29-1, with D tentatively TRBD1 (5 bases). V lost 7 bases and J 5 bases, leaving 17 bases between the germline ends. Germline lookup yields CDR1 SQVTM and CDR2 ANQGSEA. The length of the CDR3 is 13 residues. The chain's CDR3 is CSGDPGGGTEAFF. The CDR3 bases are TGCAGCGGCGATCCGGGCGGGGGGACTGAAGCTTTCTTT.